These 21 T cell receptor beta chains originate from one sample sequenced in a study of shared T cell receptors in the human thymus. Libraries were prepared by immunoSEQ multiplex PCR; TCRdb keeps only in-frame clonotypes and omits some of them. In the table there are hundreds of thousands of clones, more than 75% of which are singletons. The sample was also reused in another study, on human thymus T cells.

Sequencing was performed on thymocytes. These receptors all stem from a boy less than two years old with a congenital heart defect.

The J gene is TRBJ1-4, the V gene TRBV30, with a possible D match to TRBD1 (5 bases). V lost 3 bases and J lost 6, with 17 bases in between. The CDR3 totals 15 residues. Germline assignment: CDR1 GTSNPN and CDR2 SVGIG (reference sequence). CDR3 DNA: TGTGCCTGGAGCCAAACCGGGAGGGGAGATGAAAAACTGTTTTTT. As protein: CAWSQTGRGDEKLFF.

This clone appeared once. DNA of the CDR3: TGTGCCAGCAGCGACGGGGGGCCCACCTACGAGCAGTACTTC. Its translation: CASSDGGPTYEQYF. V is TRBV6-5 and J is TRBJ2-7; maybe TRBD2 (7 bases). Per germline, CDR1 MNHEY and CDR2 SVGAGI. The CDR3 contains 14 residues. V lost 6 bases and J lost 2, with 14 bases in between.

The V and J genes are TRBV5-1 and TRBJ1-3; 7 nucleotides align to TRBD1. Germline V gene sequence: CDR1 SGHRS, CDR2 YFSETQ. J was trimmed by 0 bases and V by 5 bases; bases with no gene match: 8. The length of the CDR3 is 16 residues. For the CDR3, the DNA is TGCGCCAGCAGACAGGGGCGCCCCTCCTCTGGAAACACCATATATTTT. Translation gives CASRQGRPSSGNTIYF.

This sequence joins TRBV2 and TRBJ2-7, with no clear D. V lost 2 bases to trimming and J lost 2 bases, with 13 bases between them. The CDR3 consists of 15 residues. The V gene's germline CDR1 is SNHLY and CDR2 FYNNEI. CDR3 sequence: CASSEWFQHPYEQYF. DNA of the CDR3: TGTGCCAGCAGTGAATGGTTTCAACATCCCTACGAGCAGTACTTC.

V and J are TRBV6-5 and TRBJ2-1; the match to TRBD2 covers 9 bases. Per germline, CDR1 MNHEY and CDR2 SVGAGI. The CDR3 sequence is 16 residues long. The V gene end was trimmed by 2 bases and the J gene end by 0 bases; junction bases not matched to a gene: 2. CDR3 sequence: CASSYHSGSSYNEQFF. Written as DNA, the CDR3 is TGTGCCAGCAGTTACCATAGCGGGAGCTCCTACAATGAGCAGTTCTTC.

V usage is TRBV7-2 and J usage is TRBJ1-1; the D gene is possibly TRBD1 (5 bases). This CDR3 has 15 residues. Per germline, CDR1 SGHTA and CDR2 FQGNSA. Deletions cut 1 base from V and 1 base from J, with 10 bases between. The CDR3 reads CASSLVRGANTEAFF. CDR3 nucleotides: TGTGCCAGCAGCTTAGTAAGGGGCGCGAACACTGAAGCTTTCTTT.

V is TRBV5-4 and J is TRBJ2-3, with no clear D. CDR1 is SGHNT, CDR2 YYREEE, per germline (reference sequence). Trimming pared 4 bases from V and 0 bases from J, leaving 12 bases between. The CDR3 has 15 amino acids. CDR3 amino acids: CASSQNGASTDTQYF. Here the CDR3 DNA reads TGTGCCAGCAGCCAAAACGGTGCTAGCACAGATACGCAGTATTTT.

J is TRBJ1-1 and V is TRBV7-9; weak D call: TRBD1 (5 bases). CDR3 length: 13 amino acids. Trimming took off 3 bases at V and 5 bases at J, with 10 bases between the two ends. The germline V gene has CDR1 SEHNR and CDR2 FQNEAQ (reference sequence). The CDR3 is CASSLEGWTEAFF. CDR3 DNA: TGTGCCAGCAGCTTGGAGGGGTGGACTGAAGCTTTCTTT.

The CDR3 sequence: CASSLVRGGRVQPQHF. The CDR3 DNA reads as TGTGCCAGCAGCTTAGTTAGGGGAGGACGGGTACAGCCCCAGCATTTT. The rearrangement links TRBV7-2 to TRBJ1-5, with a possible D match to TRBD1 (5 bases). V was pared by 1 base and J by 7 bases, with 17 bases between. Germline lookup yields CDR1 SGHTA and CDR2 FQGNSA. The length of the CDR3 is 16 residues.

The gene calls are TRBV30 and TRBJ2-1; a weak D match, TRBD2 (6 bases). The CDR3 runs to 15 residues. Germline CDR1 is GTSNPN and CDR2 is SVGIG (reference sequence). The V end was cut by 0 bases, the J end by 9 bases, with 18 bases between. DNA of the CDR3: TGTGCCTGGAGTGTACTCGCGGGGCCGTGGGGTGAGCAGTTCTTC. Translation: CAWSVLAGPWGEQFF.

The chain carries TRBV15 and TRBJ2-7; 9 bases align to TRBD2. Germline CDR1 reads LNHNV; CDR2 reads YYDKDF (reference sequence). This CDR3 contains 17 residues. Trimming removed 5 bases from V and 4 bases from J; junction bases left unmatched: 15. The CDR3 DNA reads TGTGCCACCAGCGGAGGGAGCGGGGGGCAAAGGGGTTACGAGCAGTACTTC. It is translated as CATSGGSGGQRGYEQYF.

CDR3 nucleotide sequence: TGTGCCAGCAGCTTGCCGGGACAGGGTGAATTTAACTATGGCTACACCTTC. Amino acids: CASSLPGQGEFNYGYTF. This chain connects TRBV5-6 to TRBJ1-2; TRBD1 agrees at 9 bases. The germline gives CDR1 SGHDT, CDR2 YYEEEE. The CDR3 totals 17 residues. After removal of 1 base from V and 1 base from J, the junction contained 8 bases not matched to a gene.

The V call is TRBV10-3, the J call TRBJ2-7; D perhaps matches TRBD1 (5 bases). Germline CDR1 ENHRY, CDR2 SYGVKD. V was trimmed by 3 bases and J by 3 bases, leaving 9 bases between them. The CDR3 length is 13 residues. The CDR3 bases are TGTGCCATCAGTGACAGGGCCTACTACGAGCAGTACTTC. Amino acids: CAISDRAYYEQYF.

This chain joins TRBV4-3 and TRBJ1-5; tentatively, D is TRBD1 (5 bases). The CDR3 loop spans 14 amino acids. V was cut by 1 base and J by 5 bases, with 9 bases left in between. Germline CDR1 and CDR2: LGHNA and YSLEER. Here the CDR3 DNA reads TGCGCCAGCAGCCAAGTCGCGGGGCATCAGCCCCAGCATTTT. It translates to CASSQVAGHQPQHF.

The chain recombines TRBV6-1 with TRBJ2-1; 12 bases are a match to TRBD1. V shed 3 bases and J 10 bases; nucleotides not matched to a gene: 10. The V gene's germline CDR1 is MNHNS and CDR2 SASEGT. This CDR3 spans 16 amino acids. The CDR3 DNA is TGTGCCAGCAGTGATTTCCGGGACAGGGGGCAACTAGAGCAGTTCTTC. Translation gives CASSDFRDRGQLEQFF.

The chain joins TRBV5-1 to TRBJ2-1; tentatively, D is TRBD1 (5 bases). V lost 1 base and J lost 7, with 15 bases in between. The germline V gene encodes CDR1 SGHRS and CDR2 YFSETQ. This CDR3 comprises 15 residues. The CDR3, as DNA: TGCGCCAGCAGCTTGTGTACAGGAGAGCCGAATGAGCAGTTCTTC. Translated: CASSLCTGEPNEQFF.

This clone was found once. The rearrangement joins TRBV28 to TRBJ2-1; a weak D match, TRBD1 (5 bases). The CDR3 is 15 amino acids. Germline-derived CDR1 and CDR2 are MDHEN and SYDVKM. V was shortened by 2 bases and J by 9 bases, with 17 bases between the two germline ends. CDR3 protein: CASSLRGKLVSEQFF. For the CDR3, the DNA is TGTGCCAGCAGTTTAAGGGGAAAACTTGTTAGTGAGCAGTTCTTC.

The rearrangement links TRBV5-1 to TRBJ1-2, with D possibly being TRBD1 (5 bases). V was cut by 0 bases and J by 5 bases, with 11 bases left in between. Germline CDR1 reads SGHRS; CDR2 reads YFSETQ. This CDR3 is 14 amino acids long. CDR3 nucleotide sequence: TGCGCCAGCAGCTTGGCCAAGGGGAGGTATGGCTACACCTTC. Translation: CASSLAKGRYGYTF.

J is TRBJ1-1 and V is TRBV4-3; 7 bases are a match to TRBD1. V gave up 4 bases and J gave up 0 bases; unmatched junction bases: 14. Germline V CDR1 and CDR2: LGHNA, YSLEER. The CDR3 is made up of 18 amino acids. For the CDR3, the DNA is TGCGCCAGCAGCCGACAACCTACAGGGGCGTCTATGAACACTGAAGCTTTCTTT. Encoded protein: CASSRQPTGASMNTEAFF.

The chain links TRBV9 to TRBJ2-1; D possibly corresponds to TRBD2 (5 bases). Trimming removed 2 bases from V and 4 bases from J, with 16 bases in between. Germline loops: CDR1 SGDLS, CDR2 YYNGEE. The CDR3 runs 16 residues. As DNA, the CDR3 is TGTGCCAGCAGCGTCGGCCAGTGGGAGCTTTACAATGAGCAGTTCTTC. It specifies CASSVGQWELYNEQFF.

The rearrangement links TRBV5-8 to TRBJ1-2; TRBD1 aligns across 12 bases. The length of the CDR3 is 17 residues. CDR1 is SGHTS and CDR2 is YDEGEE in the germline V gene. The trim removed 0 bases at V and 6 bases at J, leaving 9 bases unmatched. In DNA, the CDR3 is TGTGCCAGCAGCTTGGACCCCGGGACAGGGGGCGCGGATGGCTACACCTTC. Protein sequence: CASSLDPGTGGADGYTF.